This T cell receptor beta chain was observed in a study of T cells in Graves' hyperthyroidism and ophthalmopathy. Study-wide results and limits: Ophthalmopathy got predicted by the model a median 6.5 months before its onset. Stable hyperthyroidism was separated from ophthalmopathy by a model based on 13 V-J features.

Amplified TCR beta CDR3 regions derived from RNA transcripts. The study used the HTBI primer set for a first-round RT-PCR of the TCR CDR3. MiXCR was run by TCRdb on the multiplex PCR reads, yielding one entry per CDR3 protein. The data contain a few hundred thousand distinct CDR3 sequences, about 25% of them seen just once; the ten biggest clones take up 73%. The CDR3 sequence is 15 residues long. Germline trimming cut 5 bases from V and 1 base from J; bases unmatched to any gene: 5. This clonotype was seen repeatedly, ten times or more. Its antigen is currently unknown. Lactation, pregnancy, other autoimmune disease or uncontrolled infection led to exclusion of patients.

The sample was blood. The V gene is TRBV12-3 or TRBV12-4, the J gene TRBJ1-1, with 9 nucleotides matching TRBD1. This TCR came from a man aged 45-65 years with Graves' hyperthyroidism. The CDR3 region is CASSGTGKGNTEAFF. In DNA form, the CDR3 reads TGTGCCAGCAGTGGGACAGGGAAGGGGAACACTGAAGCTTTCTTT.